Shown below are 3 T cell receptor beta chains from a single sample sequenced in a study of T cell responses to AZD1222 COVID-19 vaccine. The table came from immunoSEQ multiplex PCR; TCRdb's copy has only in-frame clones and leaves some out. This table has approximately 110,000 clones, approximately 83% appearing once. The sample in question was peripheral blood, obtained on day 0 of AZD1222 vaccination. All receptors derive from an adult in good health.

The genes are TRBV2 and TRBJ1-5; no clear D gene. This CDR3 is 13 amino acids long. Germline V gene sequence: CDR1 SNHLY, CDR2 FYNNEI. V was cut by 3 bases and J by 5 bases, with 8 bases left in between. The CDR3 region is CASSERTDQPQHF. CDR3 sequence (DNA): TGTGCCAGCAGTGAGCGTACAGATCAGCCCCAGCATTTT.

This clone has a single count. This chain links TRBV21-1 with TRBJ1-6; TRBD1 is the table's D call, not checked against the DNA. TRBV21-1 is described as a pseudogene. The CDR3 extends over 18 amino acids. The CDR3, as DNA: TGTGCCAGCAGCAAAGGGGGTCCAGGGGGTTGCTATAATTCACCCCTCCACTTT. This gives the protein CASSKGGPGGCYNSPLHF.

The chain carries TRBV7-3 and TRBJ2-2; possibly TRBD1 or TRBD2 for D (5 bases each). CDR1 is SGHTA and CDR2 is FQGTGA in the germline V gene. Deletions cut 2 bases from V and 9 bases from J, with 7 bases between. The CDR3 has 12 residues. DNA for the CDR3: TGTGCCAGCAGCTTAGGGGGACGGGAGCTGTTTTTT. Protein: CASSLGGRELFF.